This T cell receptor beta chain was profiled in a study of monozygotic twins with inflammatory bowel disease. TCRdb reprocessed the 5' RACE reads, with one entry per CDR3 protein and no DNA. The sample table sets out over 110,000 distinct CDR3 sequences. Points on this clonotype: Its antigen is undetermined.

Findings of the study overall: No single strong signal or clonotype associated with IBD was supported. The sharing of clonotypes with others was lower in IBD patients than in healthy twins, especially with disease activity.

The receptor comes from a human donor with ulcerative colitis or Crohn's disease, or a healthy co-twin of an affected twin (not recorded which). Sequenced: blood.

This CDR3 is CASSSTRGNYQETQYF. The rearrangement uses TRBV5-6 and TRBJ2-5; absent DNA, TCRdb's TRBD1 call cannot be checked. Germline CDR1 is SGHDT and CDR2 is YYEEEE. The CDR3 extends over 16 amino acids.